What follows are 6 T cell receptor beta chains derived from one specimen sequenced in a study of cytomegalovirus exposure and HLA in healthy donors. The primer mix had 60 Vbeta and 13 Jbeta primers. Data came from immunoSEQ multiplex PCR; TCRdb stores just in-frame clones and leaves some out. The data contain around 160,000 clones, approximately 73% of them seen just once; the ten biggest clones take up approximately 1.5%. Sequenced input: PBMCs. The receptors originated from a man aged 45-60 years in good health and CMV-seronegative.

The V call is TRBV5-5, the J call TRBJ2-1; TRBD1 aligns across 7 bases. In germline, CDR1 is SGHKS, CDR2 YYEKEE (reference sequence). The CDR3 contains 14 residues. The V gene end was trimmed by 4 bases and the J gene end by 2 bases; junction bases not matched to a gene: 3. The CDR3: CASSPGTAYNEQFF. DNA of the CDR3: TGTGCCAGCAGCCCCGGGACAGCCTACAATGAGCAGTTCTTC.

V gene TRBV9 combines with J gene TRBJ1-3; 7 nucleotides match TRBD1. This CDR3 is 15 amino acids long. V was clipped by 3 bases and J by 2 bases; unmatched bases: 5. Germline CDR1 SGDLS, CDR2 YYNGEE. DNA of the CDR3: TGTGCCAGCAGCGCAAACGACAGGGCTGGAAACACCATATATTTT. It translates to CASSANDRAGNTIYF.

This sequence joins TRBV5-8 and TRBJ2-6; D might be TRBD2 (6 bases). Germline CDR1 SGHTS, CDR2 YDEGEE. CDR3 length equals 17 residues. Trimming took off 6 bases at V and 4 bases at J, with 20 bases between the two ends. Written as DNA, the CDR3 is TGTGCCAGCACCCCCAGCGGGCGGTCGTGGGGGGCCAACGTCCTGACTTTC. It specifies CASTPSGRSWGANVLTF.

The CDR3 sequence is CASSQQGDYGYTF. CDR3 in DNA: TGTGCCAGCAGCCAACAGGGGGACTATGGCTACACCTTC. The chain has TRBV14 and TRBJ1-2; 7 bases map to TRBD1. The ends lost 2 bases at V and 3 bases at J; junction bases unmatched: 0. The CDR3 is 13 amino acids. Per germline, CDR1 SGHDN and CDR2 FVKESK.

J is TRBJ2-7 and V is TRBV28, with D possibly being TRBD1 (6 bases). This CDR3 contains 11 residues. Trimming cost V 6 bases and J 13 bases, with 16 bases left between them. Germline V gene data show CDR1 as MDHEN and CDR2 as SYDVKM. CDR3 protein: CASSLEDSFYF. The CDR3 region has the DNA TGTGCCAGCAGCTTAGAGGACAGTTTTTACTTC.

V gene TRBV10-1 combines with J gene TRBJ1-1; D is undetermined. V dropped 10 bases and J dropped 2 bases, with 8 bases sitting between them. Germline V gives CDR1 WNHNN, CDR2 SYGVQD (reference sequence). This CDR3 region has 11 residues. CDR3 DNA: TGCGCCACTACTAGAAACACTGAAGCTTTCTTT. It yields the protein CATTRNTEAFF.